The rows below give T cell receptor beta chains drawn from one sample of a study of blood T cell repertoires in COVID-19. Assay used: immunoSEQ multiplex PCR; TCRdb lists only in-frame clones, some missing. Counted here are more than 350,000 clones, about 83% occurring once; the ten biggest clones make up around 9.3%. Sample: PBMCs or T cells enriched from blood (not recorded which). All receptors derive from a woman in her fifties or sixties who had recovered from COVID-19. CDR3s include the opening cysteine and the closing phenylalanine or tryptophan. The order of the fields is J gene, V gene, D gene, clone size, CDR3 protein, CDR3 DNA. D genes are given only for firm matches. A row's size may be missing; if present it is once, few, many or a size class.

>TRBJ1-1|TRBV4-2|.|.
CASSQAFPGEDTEAFF
TGTGCCAGCAGCCAAGCCTTCCCGGGGGAGGACACTGAAGCTTTCTTT
>TRBJ2-1|TRBV5-1|TRBD2|.
CASSLGLADYNEQFF
TGCGCCAGCAGCCTCGGACTAGCGGACTACAATGAGCAGTTCTTC
>TRBJ2-7|TRBV6-1|.|.
CASSEAARVGYEQYF
TGTGCCAGCAGTGAAGCCGCCAGGGTGGGCTACGAGCAGTACTTC
>TRBJ1-1|TRBV6-2/TRBV6-3|.|.
CASSYARVTEAFF
TGTGCCAGCAGTTACGCCAGGGTCACTGAAGCTTTCTTT
>TRBJ1-2|TRBV7-9|TRBD1|few
CASSSGDRGYRNYGYTF
TGTGCCAGCAGCTCTGGGGACAGGGGGTATCGGAACTATGGCTACACCTTC
>TRBJ1-4|TRBV5-5|TRBD1|.
CASSSYIRQGVEKLFF
TGTGCCAGCAGCTCGTATATTCGACAGGGAGTCGAAAAACTGTTTTTT
>TRBJ1-2|TRBV3-1/TRBV3-2|.|.
CASSPSGAYGYTF
TGTGCCAGCAGCCCCTCAGGGGCCTATGGCTACACCTTC
>TRBJ1-6|TRBV6-2/TRBV6-3|TRBD1|.
CASSPGTGTRISLHF
TGTGCCAGCAGTCCCGGGACAGGGACAAGGATATCCCTCCACTTT
>TRBJ2-3|TRBV4-1|.|.
CASSQSGSEGDTQYF
TGCGCCAGCAGCCAATCCGGGAGCGAGGGGGATACGCAGTATTTT
>TRBJ2-1|TRBV18|TRBD1|.
CASSRDRGFGNEQFF
TGTGCCAGCTCACGTGACAGGGGATTCGGCAATGAGCAGTTCTTC
>TRBJ1-1|TRBV5-1|.|.
CASSSHKTTGERRGAHTEAFF
TGCGCCAGCAGCTCACACAAGACCACCGGTGAACGCAGGGGCGCGCACACTGAAGCTTTCTTT
>TRBJ1-2|TRBV29-1|.|once
CSVERGQGDYGYTF
TGCAGCGTTGAAAGGGGCCAGGGTGACTATGGCTACACCTTC
>TRBJ1-2|TRBV7-2|TRBD1|.
CASSSDRGHGYTF
TGTGCCAGCAGCTCAGACAGGGGGCATGGCTACACCTTC
>TRBJ1-5|TRBV12-3/TRBV12-4|.|.
CASRSGNQPQHF
TGTGCCAGCAGATCAGGCAATCAGCCCCAGCATTTT
>TRBJ2-1|TRBV6-6|TRBD1|.
CASSPPRTGSSNNEQFF
TGTGCCAGCAGTCCTCCCCGGACAGGCTCTTCGAACAATGAGCAGTTCTTC
>TRBJ2-1|TRBV21-1|.|.
CASSKDPGQMNEQFF
TGTGCCAGCAGCAAAGATCCGGGACAGATGAATGAGCAGTTCTTC
>TRBJ1-1|TRBV19|.|.
CASSIGQMNTEAFF
TGTGCCAGTAGTATTGGACAGATGAACACTGAAGCTTTCTTT
>TRBJ2-5|TRBV3-1/TRBV3-2|TRBD2|.
CASSQDGLAGGKTQYF
TGTGCCAGCAGCCAAGACGGACTAGCGGGGGGAAAGACCCAGTACTTC
>TRBJ2-5|TRBV7-8|TRBD2|once
CASSLVDSGGLQETQYF
TGTGCCAGCAGCTTAGTTGACAGCGGGGGTCTGCAAGAGACCCAGTACTTC
>TRBJ1-5|TRBV10-3|TRBD1|many
CAISQGDSNQPQHF
TGTGCCATCAGCCAGGGGGATAGCAATCAGCCCCAGCATTTT
>TRBJ1-1|TRBV19|.|.
CASSIVGQELTEAFF
TGTGCCAGTAGTATAGTTGGTCAGGAACTCACTGAAGCTTTCTTT
>TRBJ1-1|TRBV5-1|TRBD1|.
CASSLRGQGATEAFF
TGCGCCAGCAGCTTAAGGGGACAGGGAGCCACTGAAGCTTTCTTT
>TRBJ2-1|TRBV6-1|TRBD2|few
CASSEAFYGISGGAQFF
TGTGCCAGCAGTGAAGCGTTTTATGGGATTAGCGGGGGTGCGCAGTTCTTC
>TRBJ2-5|TRBV7-9|.|.
CASSLVGAGQETQYF
TGTGCCAGCAGCTTAGTTGGGGCGGGGCAAGAGACCCAGTACTTC
>TRBJ1-3|TRBV6-6|TRBD1|.
CASSKGTAGNTIYF
TGTGCCAGCAGTAAGGGGACAGCTGGAAACACCATATATTTT
>TRBJ1-4|TRBV6-5|.|.
CASSHGGDNEKLFF
TGTGCCAGCAGTCACGGGGGAGATAATGAAAAACTGTTTTTT
>TRBJ2-1|TRBV27|TRBD2|.
CASSLLGLAGNEQFF
TGTGCCAGCAGTTTACTAGGGCTAGCGGGGAATGAGCAGTTCTTC
>TRBJ1-1|TRBV3-1/TRBV3-2|.|.
CASSRQGPGGTEAFF
TGTGCCAGCAGCCGCCAGGGGCCTGGGGGCACTGAAGCTTTCTTT
>TRBJ1-5|TRBV19|.|.
CASSPPRVGGSNQPQHF
TGTGCCAGTAGTCCTCCCCGAGTCGGGGGGAGCAATCAGCCCCAGCATTTT
>TRBJ2-5|TRBV7-8|.|.
CASSLVEARVGQETQYF
TGTGCCAGCAGCTTAGTTGAAGCCAGGGTGGGCCAAGAGACCCAGTACTTC
>TRBJ2-7|TRBV6-5|.|.
CASSTTGSEQYF
TGTGCCAGCAGTACCACAGGGTCCGAGCAGTACTTC
>TRBJ2-1|TRBV5-1|TRBD1|once
CASSSGTGGGYEQFF
TGCGCCAGCAGCTCCGGGACAGGGGGCGGGTATGAGCAGTTCTTC
>TRBJ2-7|TRBV24-1|TRBD1|.
CATSDQTTGDNEQYF
TGTGCCACCAGTGATCAAACGACAGGGGACAACGAGCAGTACTTC
>TRBJ2-7|TRBV6-1|TRBD1|.
CASSASSGTALLYEQYF
TGTGCCAGCAGTGCTTCTTCCGGGACAGCGCTATTATACGAGCAGTACTTC
>TRBJ1-2|TRBV6-1|.|.
CASSALHGGEVKSGYTF
TGTGCCAGCAGTGCCCTCCATGGAGGGGAGGTAAAGAGTGGCTACACCTTC
>TRBJ2-3|TRBV4-1|TRBD2|.
CASSQFAVAGESTDTQYF
TGCGCCAGCAGCCAATTTGCGGTAGCGGGGGAGAGCACAGATACGCAGTATTTT
>TRBJ1-1|TRBV4-2|.|.
CASSQNRVGTEAFF
TGTGCCAGCAGCCAAAACAGGGTGGGCACTGAAGCTTTCTTT
>TRBJ2-3|TRBV2|.|.
CASGGGHTDTQYF
TGTGCCAGCGGGGGGGGGCACACAGATACGCAGTATTTT
>TRBJ2-1|TRBV27|TRBD1|.
CASATGDTYNEQFF
TGTGCCAGCGCCACAGGGGACACCTACAATGAGCAGTTCTTC
>TRBJ1-5|TRBV15|TRBD1|.
CATSGDRVMNQPQHF
TGTGCCACCAGCGGCGACAGGGTAATGAATCAGCCCCAGCATTTT
>TRBJ2-1|TRBV2|.|few
CASKVGQADGNEQFF
TGTGCCAGCAAGGTCGGGCAAGCGGACGGCAATGAGCAGTTCTTC
>TRBJ2-7|TRBV15|TRBD2|.
CATSRDSGGQEQYF
TGTGCCACCAGCAGAGATTCGGGGGGGCAAGAGCAGTACTTC
>TRBJ2-7|TRBV7-9|TRBD1|.
CASSLSGGVYEQYF
TGTGCCAGCAGCTTATCAGGGGGTGTTTACGAGCAGTACTTC
>TRBJ1-5|TRBV19|.|once
CASSMSGFYNNQPQHF
TGTGCCAGTAGTATGTCGGGGTTTTATAACAATCAGCCCCAGCATTTT
>TRBJ1-2|TRBV7-8|.|.
CASSPLLGANYGYTF
TGTGCCAGCAGCCCCCTCCTAGGAGCCAACTATGGCTACACCTTC
>TRBJ2-6|TRBV7-2|.|.
CASSKDQGFGANVLTF
TGTGCCAGCAGTAAAGATCAGGGATTTGGGGCCAACGTCCTGACTTTC
>TRBJ1-5|TRBV27|TRBD1|once
CASSLTTGFNQPQHF
TGTGCCAGCAGTCTTACGACAGGGTTCAATCAGCCCCAGCATTTT
>TRBJ2-1|TRBV3-1/TRBV3-2|.|once
CASSPLAAWNEQFF
TGTGCCAGCAGCCCTTTGGCGGCATGGAATGAGCAGTTCTTC
>TRBJ2-7|TRBV6-5|.|.
CASSSPGSYEQYF
TGTGCCAGCAGTTCCCCCGGGAGTTACGAGCAGTACTTC
>TRBJ1-2|TRBV2|.|.
CASSKGNPANYGYTF
TGTGCCAGCAGTAAAGGAAACCCAGCTAACTATGGCTACACCTTC
>TRBJ1-1|TRBV9|TRBD1|.
CASSGDRATEAFF
TGTGCCAGCAGCGGCGACAGGGCCACTGAAGCTTTCTTT
>TRBJ1-2|TRBV6-5|.|.
CASSYSQGGYGYTF
TGTGCCAGCAGTTACTCACAGGGCGGATATGGCTACACCTTC